The rows below give T cell receptor beta chains drawn from one sample of a study of blood T cell repertoires in COVID-19. Profiled with immunoSEQ multiplex PCR; TCRdb holds only in-frame clones, not every one. This sample yields about 120,000 clones, of which around nine tenths are seen a single time; 2% to 2.5% belongs to the top ten. The sample was peripheral blood. These receptors came from a woman aged 45 to 65 with acute or convalescent COVID-19. CDR3s leave out the opening cysteine and the closing phenylalanine or tryptophan.

v_call	j_call	cdr3_aa
TRBV6-5	TRBJ1-6	ASSSNRNSPLH
TRBV15	TRBJ1-4	ATSSALGTYEKLF
TRBV4-3	TRBJ2-1	ASSQEDEQF
TRBV6-2/TRBV6-3	TRBJ2-7	ASSHQERTGAYEQY
TRBV30	TRBJ1-2	AWSVNTGTGYT
TRBV6-6	TRBJ2-3	ASTSTSADTQY
TRBV19	TRBJ1-4	ASRAGRNVPNEKLF
TRBV5-5	TRBJ2-7	ASSLGDRKSEQY
TRBV7-2	TRBJ1-6	ASSLEQVRPLH
TRBV6-5	TRBJ1-6	ASRDRANSPLH
TRBV6-1	TRBJ1-5	ASSDVRSSFYSNQPQH
TRBV4-1	TRBJ1-6	ASSQVLVQGDYSPLH
TRBV5-5	TRBJ1-2	ASSVDRGLGYT
TRBV5-6	TRBJ2-7	ASSDETGGGYEQY
TRBV6-1	TRBJ2-7	ASSVTGALGSYEQY
TRBV14	TRBJ1-1	ASSPQGAGVTEAF
TRBV27	TRBJ2-7	ASRKTGGGEQY
TRBV5-1	TRBJ1-1	ASSWEGFHTEAF
TRBV19	TRBJ1-5	ASSKRRDLSNQPQH
TRBV10-2	TRBJ1-1	ASRTGGGFTEAF
TRBV7-2	TRBJ2-3	ASSWNILAGDDTQY
TRBV27	TRBJ2-3	ASREEGSTDTQY
TRBV19	TRBJ2-5	ASSADWRGNLQETQY
TRBV5-1	TRBJ1-1	ASSTTGFNTEAF
TRBV10-2	TRBJ2-5	ASSQTSGGSETQY
TRBV5-4	TRBJ2-1	ASSPGLAEYNEQF
TRBV12-3/TRBV12-4	TRBJ1-1	ASSAPGSPEAF
TRBV21-1	TRBJ1-1	ASSKAARFVSGGMNTEAF
TRBV7-3	TRBJ2-1	ASSLDRGYNEQF
TRBV5-4	TRBJ1-1	ASGKWTGYVTEAF
TRBV2	TRBJ2-7	ASRDLGSGGQYEQY
TRBV7-9	TRBJ1-2	ASSPWGDSYGYT
TRBV7-9	TRBJ1-1	ASSLQGQVGAEAF
TRBV24-1	TRBJ2-7	ATPGVYEQY
TRBV30	TRBJ1-4	AWSVGGASNEKLF
TRBV6-5	TRBJ2-7	ASRRTGTGGHEQY
TRBV29-1	TRBJ1-1	SVARNTEAF
TRBV7-6	TRBJ2-5	ASSSRSIETQY
TRBV9	TRBJ1-4	ASSTTASDAFDEKLF
TRBV10-3	TRBJ1-2	AISEGAGYT
TRBV6-1	TRBJ1-2	ASSELGQDRGYT
TRBV6-6	TRBJ1-6	ASIATDPSYNSPLH
TRBV5-1	TRBJ2-1	ASSLLGGEVHEQF
TRBV19	TRBJ2-5	ASSIMGGRNQETQY
TRBV5-6	TRBJ2-5	ASSLAGLAGRETQY
TRBV11-2	TRBJ1-1	ASSLDTGSTEAF
TRBV30	TRBJ1-1	AWSPWSVNTEAF
TRBV19	TRBJ2-7	ASSATGTGGYEQY
TRBV19	TRBJ1-2	ASTLGDYGYT
TRBV5-4	TRBJ1-2	ASSLPGTGFGGYT
TRBV12-3/TRBV12-4	TRBJ1-4	ASRGQPNEKLF
TRBV2	TRBJ1-2	ASKLTPTNYGYT
TRBV9	TRBJ1-4	ASSVALGQGANEKLF
TRBV7-9	TRBJ1-1	ASSQMGGSNTEAF